This TCR beta chain originates from a study of cytomegalovirus exposure and HLA in healthy donors. Profiled with immunoSEQ multiplex PCR; TCRdb holds only in-frame clones, not every one. The sample contains more than 250,000 clones, 90% of which appear only once. In germline, CDR1 is SGHDT, CDR2 YYEEEE. The CDR3 is 14 residues long. Germline trimming cut 5 bases from V and 8 bases from J; bases unmatched to any gene: 7. These donors were members of the roughly 120-subject validation cohort, a group separate from the roughly 700-subject first cohort. Sequenced material: PBMCs. V gene TRBV5-6 combines with J gene TRBJ1-4, with TRBD1 matching over 9 bases. The clonotype was recovered from a woman in her twenties or thirties in good health and CMV-seronegative. The CDR3 DNA follows: TGTGCCAGCAGGAGGACAGGGGCAGGCGAAAAACTGTTTTTT. It specifies CASRRTGAGEKLFF.